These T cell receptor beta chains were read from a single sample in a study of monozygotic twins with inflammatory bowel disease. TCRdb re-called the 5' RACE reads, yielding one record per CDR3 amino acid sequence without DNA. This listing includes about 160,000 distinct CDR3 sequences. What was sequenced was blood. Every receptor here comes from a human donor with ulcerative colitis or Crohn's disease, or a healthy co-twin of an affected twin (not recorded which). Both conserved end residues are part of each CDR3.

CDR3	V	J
CASSLVSHEQYF	TRBV5-1	TRBJ2-7
CATSDSPGQGSGANVLTF	TRBV24-1	TRBJ2-6
CASSFNVRLGGYTF	TRBV27	TRBJ1-2
CSAQLAGNYNEQFF	TRBV20-1	TRBJ2-1
CASSFQGVSGNTIYF	TRBV11-2	TRBJ1-3
CASSLGVGTGENEQYF	TRBV7-9	TRBJ2-7
CSARALAGDYEQYF	TRBV20-1	TRBJ2-7
CASSSLPGRKGDSGANVLTF	TRBV6-2/TRBV6-3	TRBJ2-6
CASSSGTTQETQYF	TRBV5-5	TRBJ2-5
CASSRGGLADNEQFF	TRBV9	TRBJ2-1
CASSQELAGHEQFF	TRBV3-1	TRBJ2-1